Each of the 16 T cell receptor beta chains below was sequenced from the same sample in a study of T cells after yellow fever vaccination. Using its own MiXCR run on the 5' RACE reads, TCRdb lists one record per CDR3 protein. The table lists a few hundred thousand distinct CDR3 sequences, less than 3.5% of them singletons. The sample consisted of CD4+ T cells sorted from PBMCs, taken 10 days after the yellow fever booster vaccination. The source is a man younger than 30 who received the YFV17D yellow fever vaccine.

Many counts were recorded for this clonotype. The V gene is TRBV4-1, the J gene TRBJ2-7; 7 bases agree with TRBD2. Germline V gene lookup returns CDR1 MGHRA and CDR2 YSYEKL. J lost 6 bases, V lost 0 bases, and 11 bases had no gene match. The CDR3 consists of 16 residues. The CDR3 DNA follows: TGCGCCAGCAGCCAAGAGCCGCTGCCCGGGGGGTTCGAGCAGTACTTC. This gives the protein CASSQEPLPGGFEQYF.

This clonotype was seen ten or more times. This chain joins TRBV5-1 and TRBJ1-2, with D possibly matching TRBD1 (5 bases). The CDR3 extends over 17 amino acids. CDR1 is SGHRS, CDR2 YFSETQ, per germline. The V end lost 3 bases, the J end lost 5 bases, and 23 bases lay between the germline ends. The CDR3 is CASSSSYGQALSYGYTF. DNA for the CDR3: TGCGCCAGCAGCTCTTCATACGGACAAGCTTTGAGTTATGGCTACACCTTC.

CDR3 residues: CASSRYLVGGTEAFF. The DNA of the CDR3 is TGTGCCAGCAGCCGGTATCTAGTAGGTGGCACTGAAGCTTTCTTT. The rearrangement links TRBV14 to TRBJ1-1; D call uncertain. The CDR3 loop spans 15 amino acids. Germline V CDR1 and CDR2: SGHDN, FVKESK. V lost 4 bases to trimming and J lost 4 bases, with 16 bases between them.

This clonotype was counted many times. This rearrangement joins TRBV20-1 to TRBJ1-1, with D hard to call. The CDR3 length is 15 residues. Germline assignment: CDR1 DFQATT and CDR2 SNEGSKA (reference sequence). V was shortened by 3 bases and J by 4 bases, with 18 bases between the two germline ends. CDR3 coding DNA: TGCAGTGCTAGCAGCAACACGAGGTATCTCACTGAAGCTTTCTTT. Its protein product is CSASSNTRYLTEAFF.

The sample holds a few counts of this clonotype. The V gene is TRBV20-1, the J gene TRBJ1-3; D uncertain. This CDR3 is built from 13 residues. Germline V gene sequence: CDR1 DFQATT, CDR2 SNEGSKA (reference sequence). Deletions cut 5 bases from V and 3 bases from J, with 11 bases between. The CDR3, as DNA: TGCAGTGCTCCGGGGATAGGTGGAAACACCATATATTTT. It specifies CSAPGIGGNTIYF.

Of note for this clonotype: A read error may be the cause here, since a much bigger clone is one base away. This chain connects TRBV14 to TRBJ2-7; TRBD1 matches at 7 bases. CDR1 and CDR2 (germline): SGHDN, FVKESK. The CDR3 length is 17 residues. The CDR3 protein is CASSRQRGETGSYEEYF. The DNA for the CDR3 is TGTGCCAGCAGCCGCCAAAGAGGGGAGACAGGGTCCTACGAGGAGTACTTC. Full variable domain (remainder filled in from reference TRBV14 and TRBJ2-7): EAGVTQFPSHSVIEKGQTVTLRCDPISGHDNLYWYRRVMGKEIKFLLHFVKESKQDESGMPNNRFLAERTGGTYSTLKVQPAELEDSGVYFCASSRQRGETGSYEEYFGPGTRLTVT.

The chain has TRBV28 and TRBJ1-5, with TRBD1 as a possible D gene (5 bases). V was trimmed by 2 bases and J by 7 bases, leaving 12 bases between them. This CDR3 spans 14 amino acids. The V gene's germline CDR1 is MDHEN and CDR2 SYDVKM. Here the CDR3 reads CASSLGSGWQPQHF. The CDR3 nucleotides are TGTGCCAGCAGTTTAGGTTCAGGGTGGCAGCCCCAGCATTTT.

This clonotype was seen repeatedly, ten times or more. CDR3 bases: TGTGCCAGCAGCGTAGTTCCCAGGGGAGGTGCCGGGGAGCTGTTTTTT. It translates to CASSVVPRGGAGELFF. The J gene is TRBJ2-2, the V gene TRBV9; D might be TRBD1 or TRBD2, each matching 6 bases. CDR1 SGDLS and CDR2 YYNGEE come from the germline V gene. Trimming removed 0 bases at V and 6 bases at J, with 15 bases between. The CDR3 loop spans 16 amino acids. Looking up the rest from reference TRBV9 and TRBJ2-2 gives the full variable domain: DSGVTQTPKHLITATGQRVTLRCSPRSGDLSVYWYQQSLDQGLQFLIQYYNGEERAKGNILERFSAQQFPDLHSELNLSSLELGDSALYFCASSVVPRGGAGELFFGEGSRLTVL.

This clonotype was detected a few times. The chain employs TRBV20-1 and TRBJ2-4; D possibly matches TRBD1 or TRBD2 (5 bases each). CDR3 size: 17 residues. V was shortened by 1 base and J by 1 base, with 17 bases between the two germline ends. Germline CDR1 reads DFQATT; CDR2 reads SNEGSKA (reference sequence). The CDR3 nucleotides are TGCAGTGCTAGAGGGGGACCGGACCACTTGGCCAAAAACATTCAGTACTTC. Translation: CSARGGPDHLAKNIQYF.

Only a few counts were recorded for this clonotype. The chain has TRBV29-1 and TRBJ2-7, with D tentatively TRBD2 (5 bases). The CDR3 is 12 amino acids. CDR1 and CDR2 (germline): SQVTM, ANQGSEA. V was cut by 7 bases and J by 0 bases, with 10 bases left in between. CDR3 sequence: CSGGSFSYEQYF. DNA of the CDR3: TGCAGCGGAGGGAGTTTCTCCTACGAGCAGTACTTC.

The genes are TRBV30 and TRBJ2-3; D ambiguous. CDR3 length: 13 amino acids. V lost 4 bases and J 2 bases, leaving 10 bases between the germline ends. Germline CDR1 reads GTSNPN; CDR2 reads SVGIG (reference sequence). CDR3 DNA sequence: TGTGCCTGGACCACGGGCGACACAGATACGCAGTATTTT. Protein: CAWTTGDTDTQYF.

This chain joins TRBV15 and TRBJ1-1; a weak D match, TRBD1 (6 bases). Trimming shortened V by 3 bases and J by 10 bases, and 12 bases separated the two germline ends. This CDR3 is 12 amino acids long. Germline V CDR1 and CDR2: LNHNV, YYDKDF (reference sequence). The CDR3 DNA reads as TGTGCCACCAGCAGTGCCAGGGGTTCAGCTTTCTTT. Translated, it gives CATSSARGSAFF.

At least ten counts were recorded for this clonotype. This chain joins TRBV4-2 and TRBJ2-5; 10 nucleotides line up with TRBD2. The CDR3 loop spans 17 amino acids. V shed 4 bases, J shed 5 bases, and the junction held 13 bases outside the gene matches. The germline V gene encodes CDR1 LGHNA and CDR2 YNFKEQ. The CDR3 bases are TGTGCCAGCAGCCGAGACGGTTCTAGCGGGGGTTATGAGACCCAGTACTTC. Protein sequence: CASSRDGSSGGYETQYF.

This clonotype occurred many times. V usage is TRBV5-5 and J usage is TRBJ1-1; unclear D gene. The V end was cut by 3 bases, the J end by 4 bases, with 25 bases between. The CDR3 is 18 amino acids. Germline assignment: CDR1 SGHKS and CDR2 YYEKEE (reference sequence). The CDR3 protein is CASSSRGFKGSSATEAFF. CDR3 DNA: TGTGCCAGCAGCTCCCGAGGGTTCAAGGGAAGTTCGGCCACTGAAGCTTTCTTT. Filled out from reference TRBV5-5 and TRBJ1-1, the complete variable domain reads DAGVTQSPTHLIKTRGQQVTLRCSPISGHKSVSWYQQVLGQGPQFIFQYYEKEERGRGNFPDRFSARQFPNYSSELNVNALLLGDSALYLCASSSRGFKGSSATEAFFGQGTRLTVV.

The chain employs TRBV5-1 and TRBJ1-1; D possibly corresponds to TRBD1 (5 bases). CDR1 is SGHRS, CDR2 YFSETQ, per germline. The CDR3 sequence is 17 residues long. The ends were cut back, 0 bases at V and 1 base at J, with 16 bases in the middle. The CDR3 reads CASSLGAAGLRNTEAFF. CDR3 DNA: TGCGCCAGCAGCTTGGGGGCCGCGGGGCTCCGGAACACTGAAGCTTTCTTT.

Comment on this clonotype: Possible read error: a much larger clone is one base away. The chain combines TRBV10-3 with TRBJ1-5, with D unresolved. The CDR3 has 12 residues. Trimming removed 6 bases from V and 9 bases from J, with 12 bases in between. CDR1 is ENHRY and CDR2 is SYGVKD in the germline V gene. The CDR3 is CAIRGGDLPQHF. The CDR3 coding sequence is TGTGCCATCAGGGGTGGGGATCTGCCCCAGCATTTT.